These T cell receptor beta chains were read from a single sample in a study of Ad26.COV2.S vaccination and SARS-CoV-2 variants. Only in-frame clones appear in the TCRdb table, and some are missing; sequencing was by immunoSEQ multiplex PCR. The sample holds roughly 510,000 clones, roughly 85% seen once. Sequenced here: peripheral blood, sampled in a trial of Ad26.COV2.S vaccine versus placebo. The origin of the receptors is a person between 18 and 59 years old who received the Ad26.COV2.S COVID-19 vaccine or a placebo. Both conserved end residues are part of each CDR3. The D gene is left open where the match is weak. Clone size is given for some rows only: seen once, a few or many times, or a class if the clone is expanded.

j_gene | v_gene | d_gene | len | abundance | CDR3aa | CDR3nt
TRBJ2-7 | TRBV19 | . | 12 | few | CASSKGLGEQYF | TGTGCCAGTAGTAAAGGCCTTGGGGAGCAGTACTTC
TRBJ2-6 | TRBV5-1 | TRBD1 | 18 | . | CASSIAGTVGSGANVLTF | TGCGCCAGCAGCATTGCCGGGACAGTCGGTTCTGGGGCCAACGTCCTGACTTTC
TRBJ2-3 | TRBV2 | TRBD1 | 15 | . | CASSETGVATDTQYF | TGTGCCAGCAGTGAAACAGGGGTAGCTACAGATACGCAGTATTTT
TRBJ2-7 | TRBV15 | . | 13 | . | CATSRSSKLEQYF | TGTGCCACCAGCAGGTCCTCAAAGTTGGAGCAGTACTTC
TRBJ1-3 | TRBV25-1 | . | 13 | few | CASMRHSGNTIYF | TGTGCCAGCATGCGGCACTCTGGAAACACCATATATTTT
TRBJ2-7 | TRBV10-3 | . | 14 | . | CAILRDGASYEQYF | TGTGCCATCCTCCGGGACGGAGCCTCCTACGAGCAGTACTTC
TRBJ1-2 | TRBV7-2 | TRBD1 | 17 | . | CASSPLSGQERRYGYTF | TGTGCCAGCAGCCCTCTGAGCGGACAGGAACGACGCTATGGCTACACCTTC
TRBJ2-1 | TRBV2 | . | 15 | . | CASSPPPRPDNEQFF | TGTGCCAGCAGCCCCCCTCCTCGGCCGGACAATGAGCAGTTCTTC
TRBJ2-2 | TRBV7-2 | . | 15 | . | CASSLGAVNTGELFF | TGTGCCAGCAGCTTAGGGGCAGTTAACACCGGGGAGCTGTTTTTT
TRBJ2-1 | TRBV19 | TRBD2 | 15 | . | CASSTLAGGINEQFF | TGTGCCAGTAGTACTCTAGCGGGAGGGATCAATGAGCAGTTCTTC
TRBJ1-6 | TRBV7-2 | . | 15 | . | CASSLLASWDSPLHF | TGTGCCAGCAGCTTATTAGCCAGTTGGGATTCACCCCTCCACTTT
TRBJ2-7 | TRBV4-1 | . | 18 | . | CASSQEPPKPHRTYEQYF | TGCGCCAGCAGCCAAGAACCACCGAAACCCCACAGGACCTACGAGCAGTACTTC
TRBJ1-2 | TRBV7-9 | . | 18 | . | CASSIGAGTSPTNYGYTF | TGTGCCAGCAGCATAGGGGCCGGGACCTCACCCACTAACTATGGCTACACCTTC
TRBJ2-1 | TRBV28 | TRBD2 | 14 | . | CASRSSGSYNEQFF | TGTGCCAGCAGGTCTAGCGGCTCCTACAATGAGCAGTTCTTC
TRBJ2-7 | TRBV20-1 | TRBD2 | 14 | . | CSASGRASGYEQYF | TGCAGTGCTAGTGGCAGGGCTAGCGGATACGAGCAGTACTTC
TRBJ2-6 | TRBV5-6 | TRBD1 | 19 | . | CASSRDRGRTGSGANVLTF | TGTGCCAGCAGCAGGGACAGGGGGCGTACTGGCTCTGGGGCCAACGTCCTGACTTTC
TRBJ2-1 | TRBV7-2 | TRBD2 | 15 | once | CASSLKASGMSEQFF | TGTGCCAGCAGCTTAAAGGCTAGCGGGATGAGTGAGCAGTTCTTC
TRBJ1-4 | TRBV18 | . | 13 | . | CASSSPINEKLFF | TGTGCCAGCTCTTCCCCAATAAATGAAAAACTGTTTTTT
TRBJ2-1 | TRBV7-3 | . | 17 | . | CASSLFSPASRYNEQFF | TGTGCCAGCAGCTTATTTTCGCCGGCTAGCAGGTACAATGAGCAGTTCTTC
TRBJ1-2 | TRBV3-1/TRBV3-2 | TRBD1 | 14 | few | CASSQATRGHGYTF | TGTGCCAGCAGCCAAGCCACCAGGGGGCATGGCTACACCTTC
TRBJ2-3 | TRBV3-1/TRBV3-2 | . | 17 | few | CASSQSLPSGSTDTQYF | TGTGCCAGCAGCCAATCCCTCCCAAGCGGGAGCACAGATACGCAGTATTTT
TRBJ2-7 | TRBV2 | . | 14 | few | CASSPGSRLHEQYF | TGTGCCAGCAGTCCGGGGTCACGGCTCCACGAGCAGTACTTC
TRBJ2-2 | TRBV3-1/TRBV3-2 | . | 13 | few | CASSQGVVGELFF | TGTGCCAGCAGCCAAGGAGTTGTCGGGGAGCTGTTTTTT
TRBJ1-4 | TRBV5-1 | TRBD1 | 23 | . | CASSLAFRRVAGTGGVLGEKLFF | TGCGCCAGCAGCTTGGCTTTTCGTCGGGTCGCCGGGACAGGGGGCGTATTAGGTGAAAAACTGTTTTTT
TRBJ2-1 | TRBV7-9 | . | 12 | . | CASSLVSLEQFF | TGTGCCAGCAGCTTGGTCAGCCTTGAGCAGTTCTTC
TRBJ2-7 | TRBV2 | TRBD1 | 13 | . | CASTATGTGEQYF | TGTGCCAGCACCGCGACAGGGACAGGCGAGCAGTACTTC
TRBJ2-2 | TRBV19 | . | 13 | . | CASSSSKVGELFF | TGTGCCAGTAGTTCGTCCAAGGTCGGGGAGCTGTTTTTT
TRBJ1-2 | TRBV29-1 | TRBD1 | 17 | . | CSVEDRTGQTANYGYTF | TGCAGCGTTGAAGATCGGACAGGACAAACAGCTAACTATGGCTACACCTTC
TRBJ2-1 | TRBV11-3 | TRBD1 | 15 | . | CASSLGGTGYNEQFF | TGTGCCAGCAGCTTGGGCGGGACAGGTTACAATGAGCAGTTCTTC
TRBJ1-3 | TRBV6-2/TRBV6-3 | . | 15 | few | CASSYSQPKGNTIYF | TGTGCCAGCAGTTACTCGCAACCAAAGGGCAACACCATATATTTT
TRBJ1-1 | TRBV6-6 | . | 11 | once | CASSLGTEAFF | TGTGCCAGCAGTTTGGGGACTGAAGCTTTCTTT
TRBJ2-2 | TRBV5-5 | . | 16 | . | CASSLFGGANTGELFF | TGTGCCAGCAGCTTGTTTGGAGGGGCGAACACCGGGGAGCTGTTTTTT
TRBJ2-7 | TRBV6-2/TRBV6-3 | TRBD2 | 12 | . | CASSRGLAKEYF | TGTGCCAGCAGCCGGGGACTAGCGAAGGAGTACTTC
TRBJ1-3 | TRBV5-5 | TRBD1 | 17 | . | CASSSVGRGLIGNTIYF | TGTGCCAGCAGCTCAGTGGGCAGGGGGCTAATTGGAAACACCATATATTTT
TRBJ1-6 | TRBV28 | . | 12 | . | CATRQAPSPLHF | TGTGCCACCCGGCAGGCTCCTTCACCCCTCCACTTT
TRBJ1-3 | TRBV5-1 | . | 15 | . | CASSQTGFSGNTIYF | TGCGCCAGCAGCCAGACAGGTTTCTCTGGAAACACCATATATTTT
TRBJ1-3 | TRBV7-2 | TRBD1 | 17 | . | CASSLPGQGYSGNTIYF | TGTGCCAGCAGCTTACCGGGACAGGGTTACTCTGGAAACACCATATATTTT
TRBJ2-7 | TRBV28 | . | 15 | . | CASSLQGATSYEQYF | TGTGCCAGCAGTTTGCAAGGGGCTACTTCCTACGAGCAGTACTTC
TRBJ1-1 | TRBV9 | . | 19 | . | CASSVGGGEEGYVNTEAFF | TGTGCCAGCAGCGTAGGGGGTGGGGAGGAGGGATATGTGAACACTGAAGCTTTCTTT
TRBJ2-6 | TRBV5-1 | . | 16 | . | CASSYGPNSGANVLTF | TGCGCCAGCAGCTACGGGCCTAACAGTGGGGCCAACGTCCTGACTTTC
TRBJ2-3 | TRBV6-4 | . | 15 | . | CASSELLADTDTQYF | TGTGCCAGCAGTGAGCTCCTAGCCGACACAGATACGCAGTATTTT
TRBJ2-3 | TRBV7-6 | . | 15 | few | CASSLTGVISDTQYF | TGTGCCAGCAGCTTAACGGGAGTCATTTCGGATACGCAGTATTTT
TRBJ1-4 | TRBV6-5 | TRBD1 | 15 | . | CASRGRTGTREKLFF | TGTGCCAGCAGGGGACGGACAGGGACGAGGGAAAAACTGTTTTTT
TRBJ2-1 | TRBV27 | TRBD2 | 14 | . | CASSAGGSYNEQFF | TGTGCCAGCAGCGCGGGAGGTTCCTACAATGAGCAGTTCTTC
TRBJ2-7 | TRBV4-1 | TRBD2 | 20 | . | CASSQDRGGRWASGSYEQYF | TGCGCCAGCAGCCAAGACAGAGGGGGTCGGTGGGCTAGCGGGAGCTACGAGCAGTACTTC
TRBJ2-1 | TRBV14 | . | 18 | . | CASSHDHFLEPNYNEQFF | TGTGCCAGCAGCCACGACCACTTCCTAGAGCCCAACTACAATGAGCAGTTCTTC
TRBJ2-3 | TRBV7-9 | TRBD2 | 13 | . | CASKSGSGDTQYF | TGTGCCAGTAAGAGCGGGAGTGGCGATACGCAGTATTTT
TRBJ2-7 | TRBV6-5 | . | 14 | . | CASRVAARGYEQYF | TGTGCCAGCAGGGTAGCGGCAAGGGGCTACGAGCAGTACTTC
TRBJ2-5 | TRBV6-5 | . | 13 | . | CASSYPGKENQYF | TGTGCCAGCAGTTACCCCGGGAAGGAGAACCAGTACTTC